These 18 T cell receptor beta chains share one sample of origin, sequenced in a study of shared clonotypes between healthy human individuals. Profiled with immunoSEQ multiplex PCR; TCRdb holds only in-frame clones, not every one. The data contain millions of clones, roughly 94% of them singletons. Input material: naive CD4+ T cells sorted from blood. The subset here: CD45RA+ positively selected. These receptors all come from a man between 18 and 29 years old in good health.

The chain recombines TRBV2 with TRBJ1-2; 11 bases match TRBD1. Germline CDR1 reads SNHLY; CDR2 reads FYNNEI. The J segment lost 7 bases and the V segment lost 8 bases, leaving 12 bases of the junction unmatched. The CDR3 is 15 residues long. The CDR3: CASLKDRGPFLGYTF. The CDR3 DNA reads as TGTGCCAGCCTAAAGGACAGGGGGCCTTTCCTTGGCTACACCTTC.

The V call is TRBV5-4, the J call TRBJ1-3; a weak D match, TRBD1 (5 bases). Germline CDR1 SGHNT, CDR2 YYREEE (reference sequence). V gave up 0 bases and J gave up 2 bases, with 18 bases separating them. This CDR3 contains 18 residues. CDR3 region: CASSLGGTTLLPGNTIYF. CDR3 DNA sequence: TGTGCCAGCAGCTTGGGGGGGACCACCCTGCTCCCTGGAAACACCATATATTTT.

The chain has TRBV10-1 and TRBJ2-1; 15 bases are shared with TRBD2. CDR1 and CDR2 (germline): WNHNN, SYGVQD (reference sequence). V gave up 4 bases and J gave up 7 bases; unmatched junction bases: 2. CDR3 size: 15 residues. The CDR3 region is CASSGTSGGVNEQFF. In DNA, the CDR3 is TGCGCCAGCAGTGGGACTAGCGGGGGGGTAAATGAGCAGTTCTTC.

V gene TRBV9 combines with J gene TRBJ2-2; 7 positions match TRBD2. CDR1 is SGDLS and CDR2 is YYNGEE in the germline V gene. The CDR3 loop spans 16 amino acids. With V trimmed by 3 bases and J by 4 bases, 9 bases remained unmatched. The CDR3 here is CASSAGLDPSTGELFF. The DNA of the CDR3 is TGTGCCAGCAGCGCCGGACTAGACCCCTCCACCGGGGAGCTGTTTTTT.

This chain links TRBV6-5 with TRBJ2-7; D possibly corresponds to TRBD2 (7 bases). Trimming left V 2 bases short and J 5 bases short, with 13 bases between. This CDR3 region has 14 residues. Looked up from germline, CDR1 is MNHEY and CDR2 is SVGAGI. Written as DNA, the CDR3 is TGTGCCAGCAGTTACGGCGGGGGCTTCCACGAGCAGTACTTC. Residues: CASSYGGGFHEQYF.

The CDR3 DNA follows: TGTGCCAGCAGAGGACAGGGCGGCAATCAGCCCCAGCATTTT. Translating gives CASRGQGGNQPQHF. This chain links TRBV7-8 with TRBJ1-5; 8 nucleotides agree with TRBD1. This CDR3 comprises 14 residues. Germline V lookup: CDR1 SGHVS, CDR2 FQNEAQ. Trimming took 6 bases from V and 2 from J; bases not matched to a gene: 3.

The V call is TRBV19, the J call TRBJ2-7; TRBD2 matches at 10 bases. Germline V gives CDR1 LNHDA, CDR2 SQIVND (reference sequence). This CDR3 contains 17 residues. Trimming cost V 1 base and J 6 bases; bases outside gene matches: 12. The CDR3 reads CASSIGGTASGRSEQYF. DNA for the CDR3: TGTGCCAGTAGTATAGGTGGCACGGCTAGCGGGAGATCCGAGCAGTACTTC.

CDR3 DNA: TGTGCCAGCAGTTACGGGACTCCGAACACCGGGGAGCTGTTTTTT. As protein: CASSYGTPNTGELFF. J is TRBJ2-2 and V is TRBV6-5, with a weak D call TRBD2 (6 bases). Looked up from germline, CDR1 is MNHEY and CDR2 is SVGAGI. With 2 bases removed from V and 0 bases from J, the gap between germline ends came to 7 bases. The CDR3 length is 15 residues.

This sequence joins TRBV9 and TRBJ2-5; TRBD1 aligns across 8 bases. V shed 3 bases and J 5 bases; nucleotides not matched to a gene: 6. The V gene's germline CDR1 is SGDLS and CDR2 YYNGEE. The CDR3 has 14 amino acids. The CDR3 region is CASSAGGAGETQYF. The DNA for the CDR3 is TGTGCCAGCAGCGCAGGGGGCGCCGGGGAGACCCAGTACTTC.

The rearrangement uses TRBV10-3 and TRBJ1-5; D ambiguous. Germline assignment: CDR1 ENHRY and CDR2 SYGVKD. The V gene lost 3 bases and the J gene lost 3 bases, with 12 bases spanning the gap. The CDR3 has 15 residues. The CDR3 DNA sequence: TGTGCCATCAGTGATAATAGGGAGCTCAATCAGCCCCAGCATTTT. As protein: CAISDNRELNQPQHF.

A single count supports this clone. This could be a read error, since a much larger clone is one nucleotide away. Other DNA sequences from this sample encode an identical CDR3 as well. V and J are TRBV11-3 and TRBJ1-1; no definite D call. This CDR3 contains 13 residues. V was trimmed by 1 base and J by 1 base, leaving 4 bases between them. Germline CDR1 and CDR2: SGHNT and YENEEA. CDR3 loop: CASSLGGNTEAFF. The CDR3 nucleotides are TGTGCCAGCAGCTTAGGTGGGAACACTGAAGCTTTCTTT.

This chain links TRBV4-3 with TRBJ1-6; no clear D. Germline-derived CDR1 and CDR2 are LGHNA and YSLEER. Deletions cut 1 base from V and 9 bases from J, with 13 bases between. CDR3 length: 15 residues. CDR3 in amino acids: CASSQGNSLGSPLHF. CDR3 DNA sequence: TGCGCCAGCAGCCAAGGGAACAGTCTCGGTTCACCCCTCCACTTT.

The genes are TRBV18 and TRBJ2-2; TRBD2 agrees at 10 bases. CDR3 length: 17 amino acids. CDR1 is KGHSH, CDR2 LQKENI, per germline. The V segment lost 4 bases and the J segment 1 base; nucleotides outside the gene matches: 6. The CDR3 DNA reads TGTGCCAGCTCACTCTGGACTAGCGGAATGAACACCGGGGAGCTGTTTTTT. Encoded protein: CASSLWTSGMNTGELFF.

The rearrangement joins TRBV2 to TRBJ1-4, with D tentatively TRBD1 (5 bases). The germline CDR1 and CDR2 sequences are SNHLY and FYNNEI. The V gene lost 6 bases and the J gene lost 0 bases, with 11 bases spanning the gap. This CDR3 contains 15 residues. The CDR3 region has the DNA TGTGCCAGCAGGCCTCCGGGGGCAACTAATGAAAAACTGTTTTTT. Translation gives CASRPPGATNEKLFF.

V is TRBV5-1 and J is TRBJ2-7, with TRBD1 matching 9 bases. Germline CDR1 and CDR2: SGHRS and YFSETQ. The junction had 9 bases not matched to a gene; V was cut back by 3 bases and J by 5 bases. The CDR3 covers 15 residues. This CDR3 reads CASSWGQGYRDEQYF. In nucleotides, the CDR3 is TGCGCCAGCAGCTGGGGACAGGGATATCGCGACGAGCAGTACTTC.

Written as DNA, the CDR3 is TGTGCCAAAAAAGAAGGGTCTGGGGCCAACGTCCTGACTTTC. This gives the protein CAKKEGSGANVLTF. This chain uses TRBV7-9 with TRBJ2-6; D call uncertain. This CDR3 is 14 amino acids long. CDR1 and CDR2 (germline): SEHNR, FQNEAQ (reference sequence). Trimming stripped 10 bases from V and 1 base from J, with 11 bases between.

The chain has TRBV28 and TRBJ1-4; the match to TRBD1 covers 7 bases. Trimming took 5 bases from V and 8 from J; bases not matched to a gene: 8. CDR3 length: 14 residues. In germline, CDR1 is MDHEN, CDR2 SYDVKM. CDR3: CASSRDSLQEKLFF. In DNA, the CDR3 is TGTGCCAGCAGTCGGGACAGCCTACAAGAAAAACTGTTTTTT.

Details on this clone: A read error may be the cause here, since a much bigger clone is one base away. This specimen includes other DNA sequences encoding the same CDR3. The V gene is TRBV5-1, the J gene TRBJ1-1, with D perhaps TRBD1 (5 bases). Germline assignment: CDR1 SGHRS and CDR2 YFSETQ. V shed 2 bases and J shed 2 bases, with 7 bases lying between them. The CDR3 runs 13 residues. For the CDR3, the DNA is TGCGCCAGCAGCTTCGGGGGTAACACTGAAGCTTTCTTT. Residues: CASSFGGNTEAFF. Drawing the rest from reference TRBV5-1 and TRBJ1-1, the complete variable domain is KAGVTQTPRYLIKTRGQQVTLSCSPISGHRSVSWYQQTPGQGLQFLFEYFSETQRNKGNFPGRFSGRQFSNSRSEMNVSTLELGDSALYLCASSFGGNTEAFFGQGTRLTVV.